The source of this T cell receptor (beta chain) is a study of T-cell memory formation after mild COVID-19. This clonotype was seen a handful of times. One entry per CDR3 protein results from TCRdb running MiXCR on the 5' RACE reads. The sample includes about 110,000 distinct CDR3 sequences, approximately 17% seen only once; the top ten take 28%. The CDR3 has 15 amino acids. Trimming pared 7 bases from V and 6 bases from J, leaving 19 bases between. Looked up from germline, CDR1 is SNHLY and CDR2 is FYNNEI. V gene TRBV2 combines with J gene TRBJ2-4; D may be TRBD1 (6 bases). This TCR came from an adult woman who had mild COVID-19 (a few samples of this study predate the infection). Cell type and time point are not known. The sequencing input was PBMCs or a T cell subset sorted from them (not recorded which). CDR3 protein: CASKESQGFRNIQYF. CDR3 sequence (DNA): TGTGCCAGCAAGGAATCACAGGGCTTTAGAAACATTCAGTACTTC.